Below are 25 T cell receptor beta chains sequenced from a single sample in a study of breast tumors, draining lymph nodes, adjacent tissues. Each CDR3 protein gets one entry after TCRdb re-called the multiplex PCR reads with MiXCR. The sample records about 230,000 distinct CDR3 sequences, approximately 29% being singletons. Samples came from axillary lymph nodes draining the breast cancer. The sample comprised axillary lymph node tissue. These receptors were collected from a female donor with breast cancer. Some clones in this sample may be carry-over from other donors' samples.

Notes on this clonotype: At one end, the junction sequence differs from germline, possibly due to a read error. The chain combines TRBV20-1 with TRBJ2-3; D tentatively reads TRBD1 or TRBD2 (5 bases each). The CDR3 runs to 15 residues. Germline lookup yields CDR1 DFQATT and CDR2 SNEGSKA (reference sequence). CDR3 bases: TGCGGTGCTAGCTTCCAGAGATATAGCACAGGTACGCAGTATTTT. Encoded protein: CGASFQRYSTGTQYF.

The chain joins TRBV29-1 to TRBJ2-2; D might be TRBD1 (7 bases). Germline V gene data show CDR1 as SQVTM and CDR2 as ANQGSEA. CDR3 length: 14 amino acids. V lost 6 bases and J 4 bases, leaving 15 bases between the germline ends. Here the CDR3 reads CSVEGQRGTGELFF. The CDR3 nucleotides read TGCAGCGTGGAGGGACAGAGGGGCACCGGGGAGCTGTTTTTT.

This clonotype was recorded at least ten times. This sequence joins TRBV30 and TRBJ1-5; tentative D call: TRBD1 (6 bases). The V and J ends lost 3 bases and 7 bases respectively, with 16 bases between them. This CDR3 is 14 amino acids long. CDR1 and CDR2 from the germline V gene are GTSNPN and SVGIG (reference sequence). This chain's CDR3 is CAWSNKRGRQPQHF. As DNA, the CDR3 is TGTGCCTGGAGCAATAAACGGGGGCGACAGCCCCAGCATTTT.

This clonotype was found many times. The V and J genes are TRBV27 and TRBJ1-4; TRBD1 matches at 9 bases. The ends lost 5 bases at V and 6 bases at J; junction bases unmatched: 7. Germline-derived CDR1 and CDR2 are MNHEY and SMNVEV (reference sequence). This CDR3 contains 15 residues. CDR3 nucleotides: TGTGCCAGCAGTCCGCAGGGACAGGGTCATGAAAAACTGTTTTTT. This sequence encodes CASSPQGQGHEKLFF.

This clonotype was counted at least ten times. V is TRBV6-1 and J is TRBJ2-5, with D perhaps TRBD2 (6 bases). The ends were cut back, 6 bases at V and 7 bases at J, with 15 bases in the middle. CDR1 is MNHNS, CDR2 SASEGT, per germline. The CDR3 has 13 residues. The CDR3 loop is CASRRDQLATQYF. The CDR3 bases are TGTGCCAGCAGACGGGACCAACTAGCGACCCAGTACTTC.

This clonotype has a count of ten or more. The chain is built from TRBV20-1 and TRBJ1-4; D call uncertain. Between the trimmed V and J ends, which lost 3 bases and 5 bases, there was a span of 10 bases. Germline CDR1 and CDR2: DFQATT and SNEGSKA (reference sequence). The CDR3 has 13 residues. The CDR3 DNA reads as TGCAGTGCTAGCGGCGGACCCAATGAAAAACTGTTTTTT. Its translation is CSASGGPNEKLFF.

With respect to this clonotype: A read error may produce the germline difference seen at one junction end. CDR3 region: CSAPAGGHEQSF. In nucleotides, the CDR3 is TGCAGTGCCCCGGCCGGGGGACACGAGCAGTCCTTC. The rearrangement links TRBV20-1 to TRBJ2-7; D possibly matches TRBD1 or TRBD2 (6 bases each). CDR1 DFQATT and CDR2 SNEGSKA come from the germline V gene (reference sequence). The CDR3 length is 12 residues.

The V call is TRBV4-1, the J call TRBJ2-1; D is ambiguous. Trimming cost V 0 bases and J 4 bases, with 13 bases left between them. CDR1 MGHRA and CDR2 YSYEKL come from the germline V gene. The CDR3 is 16 amino acids. CDR3 amino acids: CASSQDSSGSYNEQFF. CDR3 coding DNA: TGCGCCAGCAGCCAAGATTCTAGTGGGTCTTACAATGAGCAGTTCTTC.

This clonotype was seen repeatedly, ten times or more. This chain uses TRBV4-1 with TRBJ1-6, with 10 bases aligning to TRBD1. CDR3 length: 16 residues. The V gene end was trimmed by 1 base and the J gene end by 7 bases; junction bases not matched to a gene: 4. The germline CDR1 and CDR2 sequences are MGHRA and YSYEKL. CDR3: CASSQVWDRGNSPLHF. CDR3 nucleotides: TGCGCCAGCAGCCAAGTATGGGACAGGGGAAATTCACCCCTCCACTTT.

For this clonotype: Compared with germline, one end of the junction differs, possibly owing to a read error. J is TRBJ1-6 and V is TRBV4-2; TRBD1 agrees at 8 bases. The CDR3 contains 18 residues. Germline V gene lookup returns CDR1 LGHNA and CDR2 YNFKEQ. CDR3 amino acids: CASSQDRGGDRLRSPLRF. The CDR3 DNA reads TGTGCCAGCAGCCAAGATCGGGGGGGGGACAGGTTAAGATCACCCCTCCGCTTT.

This clonotype is deemed medium-sized (0.01 to 0.1%). This rearrangement joins TRBV25-1 to TRBJ1-4, with D possibly TRBD1 on 6 matching bases. V lost 3 bases and J lost 8, with 16 bases in between. There are 15 residues in the CDR3. Germline values: CDR1 MGHDK, CDR2 SYGVNS. CDR3 DNA sequence: TGTGCCAGCAGTGAGGGGACATCGGGGGAGGAAAAACTGTTTTTT. Translating it yields CASSEGTSGEEKLFF.

This clonotype was counted ten times or more. This sequence may be a read error, since a much larger clone differs from it by one base. The rearrangement joins TRBV20-1 to TRBJ1-2; weak D call: TRBD1 (6 bases). Germline values: CDR1 DFQATT, CDR2 SNEGSKA (reference sequence). The CDR3 is 12 amino acids. CDR3 DNA: TGCAGTGCTACCACAGGGTCCTATGGCTCCACCTTC. It codes for CSATTGSYGSTF.

In this sample, this clonotype turned up many times. The chain carries TRBV5-1 and TRBJ2-3; perhaps TRBD2 as D (5 bases). This CDR3 is built from 14 residues. V shed 0 bases and J shed 2 bases, with 7 bases lying between them. Germline V CDR1 and CDR2: SGHRS, YFSETQ. DNA of the CDR3: TGCGCCAGCAGCTTGGGACTAAACACAGATACGCAGTATTTT. This translates into CASSLGLNTDTQYF. Variable domain in full (rest from reference TRBV5-1 and TRBJ2-3): KAGVTQTPRYLIKTRGQQVTLSCSPISGHRSVSWYQQTPGQGLQFLFEYFSETQRNKGNFPGRFSGRQFSNSRSEMNVSTLELGDSALYLCASSLGLNTDTQYFGPGTRLTVL.

The chain uses TRBV10-3 and TRBJ2-7; TRBD2 matches at 10 bases. This CDR3 comprises 16 residues. Trimming took 0 bases from V and 1 from J; bases not matched to a gene: 3. Germline V gene lookup returns CDR1 ENHRY and CDR2 SYGVKD. The CDR3 DNA reads TGTGCCATCAGTGAGTCGAGCGGGAGGGTTTCCTACGAGCAGTACTTC. It translates to CAISESSGRVSYEQYF.

The table lists this clonotype with many counts. This chain joins TRBV20-1 and TRBJ2-2; maybe TRBD2 (5 bases). The CDR3 contains 12 residues. V was trimmed by 3 bases and J by 5 bases, leaving 7 bases between them. The germline V gene encodes CDR1 DFQATT and CDR2 SNEGSKA (reference sequence). CDR3 DNA sequence: TGCAGTGCTAGGGGCGGGACCGGGGAGCTGTTTTTT. Protein product: CSARGGTGELFF.

This clonotype was counted a few times. Being one base from a much bigger clone, this may be a read error. V and J are TRBV6-1 and TRBJ2-1; TRBD2 agrees at 8 bases. Germline CDR1 MNHNS, CDR2 SASEGT. This CDR3 has 15 amino acids. V shed 5 bases, J shed 3 bases, and the junction held 6 bases outside the gene matches. This CDR3 is CASSRGGTFYNEQFF. The CDR3 bases are TGTGCCAGCAGTCGGGGGGGCACCTTCTACAATGAGCAGTTCTTC.

There are a few counts of this clonotype. V gene TRBV24-1 combines with J gene TRBJ2-5, with 9 bases that match TRBD2. The V gene end was trimmed by 5 bases and the J gene end by 4 bases; junction bases not matched to a gene: 1. Per germline, CDR1 KGHDR and CDR2 SFDVKD. CDR3 size: 13 residues. This chain's CDR3 is CATSGGGGETQYF. The CDR3 bases are TGTGCCACCAGTGGCGGGGGGGGAGAGACCCAGTACTTC.

The genes are TRBV6-1 and TRBJ2-1, with TRBD1 matching over 10 bases. This CDR3 contains 18 residues. V shed 6 bases, J shed 10 bases, and the junction held 21 bases outside the gene matches. Per germline, CDR1 MNHNS and CDR2 SASEGT. This CDR3 is CASSPYPGDRGGFGEQFF. CDR3 sequence (DNA): TGTGCCAGCAGCCCATACCCAGGGGACAGGGGTGGTTTTGGGGAGCAGTTCTTC.

This rearrangement joins TRBV4-3 to TRBJ1-2; 7 bases line up with TRBD1. The CDR3 totals 13 residues. V lost 4 bases to trimming and J lost 7 bases; unmatched junction nucleotides: 6. Germline CDR1 LGHNA, CDR2 YSLEER. The CDR3 sequence: CASSRETGVGYTF. DNA for the CDR3: TGCGCCAGCAGCCGAGAAACAGGGGTTGGCTACACCTTC.

Ten or more counts support this clonotype. V is TRBV19 and J is TRBJ1-2; no clear D gene. Germline CDR1 is LNHDA and CDR2 is SQIVND (reference sequence). This CDR3 region has 15 residues. The V end lost 6 bases, the J end lost 6 bases, and 20 bases lay between the germline ends. CDR3 amino acids: CASRKNGAQSNGYTF. The CDR3 nucleotides are TGTGCCAGTAGAAAGAATGGAGCACAGTCCAATGGCTACACCTTC.

This clonotype was detected ten times or more. The chain uses TRBV24-1 and TRBJ2-1; 10 bases match TRBD1. From germline, CDR1 is KGHDR and CDR2 SFDVKD. The CDR3 runs to 13 residues. Trimming removed 5 bases from V and 7 bases from J; junction bases left unmatched: 1. The CDR3 protein is CATSGDRGNEQFF. The CDR3 DNA reads as TGTGCCACCAGTGGGGACAGGGGTAATGAGCAGTTCTTC.

The chain couples TRBV2 to TRBJ2-3; 9 bases line up with TRBD2. V lost 6 bases and J lost 4; bases outside the gene matches: 11. Per the germline V gene, CDR1 is SNHLY and CDR2 is FYNNEI. The CDR3 sequence is 16 residues long. CDR3 sequence: CASRPRRAGGPDTQYF. The CDR3, as DNA: TGTGCCAGCAGGCCCAGAAGGGCGGGAGGGCCAGATACGCAGTATTTT.

About this clonotype itself: Mismatch with germline at one junction end may stem from a read error. The chain employs TRBV11-2 and TRBJ1-4, with D tentatively TRBD1 (5 bases). The CDR3 contains 15 residues. Germline CDR1 reads SGHAT; CDR2 reads FQNNGV. CDR3 amino acids: CASSQVGLYNEKLFF. The CDR3 DNA reads TGCGCCAGCAGCCAAGTGGGACTGTACAATGAAAAACTGTTTTTT.

The chain links TRBV7-2 to TRBJ1-4, with unresolved D. CDR3 size: 16 residues. V lost 3 bases and J lost 5, with 16 bases in between. Germline lookup yields CDR1 SGHTA and CDR2 FQGNSA. CDR3 nucleotide sequence: TGTGCCAGCAGCTTCTCCGGGAGGACTTACAATGAAAAACTGTTTTTT. Its translation: CASSFSGRTYNEKLFF.

This chain connects TRBV11-2 to TRBJ2-3; 14 bases line up with TRBD2. Germline V lookup: CDR1 SGHAT, CDR2 FQNNGV. CDR3 size: 19 residues. With V trimmed by 2 bases and J by 5 bases, 12 bases remained unmatched. The CDR3: CASSLRRGRLAGGQDTQYF. The CDR3 coding sequence is TGTGCCAGCAGCTTACGCAGGGGGAGACTAGCGGGAGGGCAAGATACGCAGTATTTT.